This T cell receptor (beta chain) was profiled in a study of response to subunit inactivated influenza vaccine. TCRdb reprocessed the RT-PCR reads with MiXCR, giving one entry per CDR3 protein. The sample consists of about 520,000 distinct CDR3 sequences, around 7.9% of them appearing once. This clonotype originated in a man between 50 and 69 years old who received an inactivated influenza vaccine. The source material was PBMCs from blood, sampled less than 30 months after vaccination.

Written as DNA, the CDR3 is TGTGCCAGCAGCTTAGGGGAGGGAACCTATGGCTACACCTTC. This translates into CASSLGEGTYGYTF. The chain has TRBV7-9 and TRBJ1-2; D ambiguous. The germline V gene encodes CDR1 SEHNR and CDR2 FQNEAQ (reference sequence). V lost 1 base and J lost 4, with 10 bases in between. This CDR3 comprises 14 residues.